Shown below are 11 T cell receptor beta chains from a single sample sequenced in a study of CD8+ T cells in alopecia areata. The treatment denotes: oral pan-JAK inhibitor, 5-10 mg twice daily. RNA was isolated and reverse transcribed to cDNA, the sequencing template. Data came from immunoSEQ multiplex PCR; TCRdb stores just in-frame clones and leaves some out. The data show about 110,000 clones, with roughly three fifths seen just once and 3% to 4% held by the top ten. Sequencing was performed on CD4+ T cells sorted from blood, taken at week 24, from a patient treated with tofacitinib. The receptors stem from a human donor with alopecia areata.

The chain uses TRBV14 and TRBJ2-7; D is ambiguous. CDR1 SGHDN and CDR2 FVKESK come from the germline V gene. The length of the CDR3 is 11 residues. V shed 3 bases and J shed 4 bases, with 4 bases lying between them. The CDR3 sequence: CASSHLYEQYF. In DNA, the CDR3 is TGTGCCAGCAGCCATTTATACGAGCAGTACTTC. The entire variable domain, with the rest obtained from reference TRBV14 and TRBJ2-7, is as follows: EAGVTQFPSHSVIEKGQTVTLRCDPISGHDNLYWYRRVMGKEIKFLLHFVKESKQDESGMPNNRFLAERTGGTYSTLKVQPAELEDSGVYFCASSHLYEQYFGPGTRLTVT.

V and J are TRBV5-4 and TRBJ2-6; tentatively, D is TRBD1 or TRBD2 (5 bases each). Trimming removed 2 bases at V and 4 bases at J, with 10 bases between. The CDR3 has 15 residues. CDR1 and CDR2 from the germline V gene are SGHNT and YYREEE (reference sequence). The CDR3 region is CASSFGGSGANVLTF. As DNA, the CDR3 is TGTGCCAGCAGCTTTGGGGGATCAGGGGCCAACGTCCTGACTTTC.

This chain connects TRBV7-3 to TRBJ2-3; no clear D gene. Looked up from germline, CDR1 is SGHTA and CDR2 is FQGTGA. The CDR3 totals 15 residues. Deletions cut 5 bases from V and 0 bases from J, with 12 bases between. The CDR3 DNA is TGTGCCAGCAGCCCGGACCCCTCTAGCACAGATACGCAGTATTTT. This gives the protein CASSPDPSSTDTQYF.

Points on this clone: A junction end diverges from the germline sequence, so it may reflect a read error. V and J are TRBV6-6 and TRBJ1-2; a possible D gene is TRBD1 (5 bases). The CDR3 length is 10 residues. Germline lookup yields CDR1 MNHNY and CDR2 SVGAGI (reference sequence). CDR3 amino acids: CASSYRDQFF. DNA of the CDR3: TGTGCCAGCAGTTACCGGGACCAATTCTTC.

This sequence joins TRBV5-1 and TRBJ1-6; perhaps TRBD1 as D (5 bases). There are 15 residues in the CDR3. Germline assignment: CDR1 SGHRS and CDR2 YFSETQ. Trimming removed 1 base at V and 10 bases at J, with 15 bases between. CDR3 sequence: CASSLKGQGGSPLHF. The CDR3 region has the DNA TGCGCCAGCAGCTTGAAGGGGCAGGGAGGATCACCCCTCCACTTT.

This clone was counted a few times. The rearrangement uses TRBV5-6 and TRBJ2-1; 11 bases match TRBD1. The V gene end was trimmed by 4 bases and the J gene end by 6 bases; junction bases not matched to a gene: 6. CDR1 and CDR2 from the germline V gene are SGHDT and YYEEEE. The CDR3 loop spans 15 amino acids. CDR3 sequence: CASSEGQGAFNEQFF. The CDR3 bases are TGTGCCAGCAGCGAAGGACAGGGGGCTTTCAATGAGCAGTTCTTC. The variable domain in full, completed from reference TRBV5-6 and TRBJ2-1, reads DAGVTQSPTHLIKTRGQQVTLRCSPKSGHDTVSWYQQALGQGPQFIFQYYEEEERQRGNFPDRFSGHQFPNYSSELNVNALLLGDSALYLCASSEGQGAFNEQFFGPGTRLTVL.

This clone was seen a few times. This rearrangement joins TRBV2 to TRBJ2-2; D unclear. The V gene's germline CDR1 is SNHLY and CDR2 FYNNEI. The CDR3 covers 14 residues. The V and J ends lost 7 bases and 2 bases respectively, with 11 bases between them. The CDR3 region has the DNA TGTGCCAGCAATTTCTTACCTAACACCGGGGAGCTGTTTTTT. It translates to CASNFLPNTGELFF.

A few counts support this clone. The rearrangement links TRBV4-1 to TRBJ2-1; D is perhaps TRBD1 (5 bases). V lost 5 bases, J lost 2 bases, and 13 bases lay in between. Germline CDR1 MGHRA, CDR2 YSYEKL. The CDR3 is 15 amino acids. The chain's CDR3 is CASSAREGTYNEQFF. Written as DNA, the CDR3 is TGCGCCAGCAGCGCCAGGGAAGGGACCTACAATGAGCAGTTCTTC.

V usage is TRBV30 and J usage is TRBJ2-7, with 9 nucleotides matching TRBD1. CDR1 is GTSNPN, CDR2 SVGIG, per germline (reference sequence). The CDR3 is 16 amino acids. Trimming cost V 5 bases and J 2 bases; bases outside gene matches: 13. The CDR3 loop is CAWHPYAGTGTYEQYF. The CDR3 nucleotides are TGTGCCTGGCACCCATACGCCGGGACAGGGACCTACGAGCAGTACTTC.

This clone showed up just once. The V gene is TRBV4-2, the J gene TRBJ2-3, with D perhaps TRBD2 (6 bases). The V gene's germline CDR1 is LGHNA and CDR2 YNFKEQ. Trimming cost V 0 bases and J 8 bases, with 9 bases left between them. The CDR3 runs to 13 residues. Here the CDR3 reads CASSQDQEGTQYF. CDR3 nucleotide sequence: TGTGCCAGCAGCCAAGATCAGGAGGGTACGCAGTATTTT.

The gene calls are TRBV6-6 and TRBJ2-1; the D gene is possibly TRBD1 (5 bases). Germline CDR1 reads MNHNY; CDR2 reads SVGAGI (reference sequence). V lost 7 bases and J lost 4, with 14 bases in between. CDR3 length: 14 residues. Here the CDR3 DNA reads TGTGCCAGCATCGCCGAGACAGCGTACAATGAGCAGTTCTTC. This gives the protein CASIAETAYNEQFF.